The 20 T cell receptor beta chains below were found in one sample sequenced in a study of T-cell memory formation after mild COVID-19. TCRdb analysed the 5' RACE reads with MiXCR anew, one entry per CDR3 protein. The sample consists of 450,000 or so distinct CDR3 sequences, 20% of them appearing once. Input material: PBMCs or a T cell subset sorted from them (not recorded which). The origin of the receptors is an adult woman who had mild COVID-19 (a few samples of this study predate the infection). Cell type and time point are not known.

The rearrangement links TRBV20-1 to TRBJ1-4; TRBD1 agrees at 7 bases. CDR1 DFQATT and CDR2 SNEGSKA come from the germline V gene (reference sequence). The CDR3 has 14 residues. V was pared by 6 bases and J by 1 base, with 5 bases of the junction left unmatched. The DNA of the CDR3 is TGCAGTGCCTTAAACAGGGGAACTAATGAAAAACTGTTTTTT. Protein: CSALNRGTNEKLFF.

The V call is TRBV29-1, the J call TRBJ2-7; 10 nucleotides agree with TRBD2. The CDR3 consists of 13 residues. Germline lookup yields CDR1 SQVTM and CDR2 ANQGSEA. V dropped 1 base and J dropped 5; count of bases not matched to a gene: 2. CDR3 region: CSVEVAGGDEQYF. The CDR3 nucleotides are TGCAGCGTTGAAGTAGCGGGAGGCGACGAGCAGTACTTC.

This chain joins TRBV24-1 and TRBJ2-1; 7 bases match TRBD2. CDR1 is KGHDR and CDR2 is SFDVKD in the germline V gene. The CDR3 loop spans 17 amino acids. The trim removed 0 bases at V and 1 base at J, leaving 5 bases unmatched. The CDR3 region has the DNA TGTGCCACCAGTGATTTGGGCGGGAGAGGGTCCTACAATGAGCAGTTCTTC. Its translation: CATSDLGGRGSYNEQFF.

This CDR3 is CASSQGAQGGEDTQYF. The CDR3 DNA reads TGTGCCAGCAGCCAAGGGGCACAGGGGGGGGAAGATACGCAGTATTTT. This sequence joins TRBV4-2 and TRBJ2-3, with TRBD1 as a possible D gene (8 bases). The CDR3 is made up of 16 amino acids. V lost 1 base to trimming and J lost 5 bases, with 16 bases between them. Germline loops: CDR1 LGHNA, CDR2 YNFKEQ.

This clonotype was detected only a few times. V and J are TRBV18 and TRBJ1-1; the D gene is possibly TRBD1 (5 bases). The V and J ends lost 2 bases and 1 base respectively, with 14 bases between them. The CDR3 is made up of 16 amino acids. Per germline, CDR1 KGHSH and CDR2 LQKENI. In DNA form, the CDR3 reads TGTGCCAGCTCACCAAGGCTACCGGGGGAGAACACTGAAGCTTTCTTT. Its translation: CASSPRLPGENTEAFF.

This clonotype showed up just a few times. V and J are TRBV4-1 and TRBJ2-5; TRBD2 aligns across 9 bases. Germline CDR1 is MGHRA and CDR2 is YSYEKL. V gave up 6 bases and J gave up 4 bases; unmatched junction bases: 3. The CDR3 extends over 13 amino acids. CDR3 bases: TGCGCCAGCAGATTAGCGGGGGCAGAGACCCAGTACTTC. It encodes CASRLAGAETQYF.

The CDR3 protein is CASRVDGNTEAFF. For the CDR3, the DNA is TGCGCCAGCAGGGTGGACGGAAACACTGAAGCTTTCTTT. V gene TRBV10-2 combines with J gene TRBJ1-1; D gene ambiguous. The CDR3 loop spans 13 amino acids. V lost 6 bases and J 2 bases, leaving 10 bases between the germline ends. Germline V gene data show CDR1 as WSHSY and CDR2 as SAAADI.

CDR3 residues: CATSDPGRGTDTQYF. The CDR3 DNA reads as TGTGCCACCAGTGATCCCGGGAGGGGAACAGATACGCAGTATTTT. The rearrangement joins TRBV24-1 to TRBJ2-3; 8 nucleotides line up with TRBD2. The CDR3 has 15 amino acids. V lost 3 bases, J lost 3 bases, and 4 bases stayed unmatched. CDR1 KGHDR and CDR2 SFDVKD come from the germline V gene.

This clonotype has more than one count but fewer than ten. CDR3 in DNA: TGTGCCAGCAGCCAAGGACAGGGGGCTAGTAACTATGGCTACACCTTC. It is translated as CASSQGQGASNYGYTF. This sequence joins TRBV14 and TRBJ1-2; TRBD1 matches at 10 bases. This CDR3 has 16 residues. Trimming removed 1 base from V and 1 base from J; junction bases left unmatched: 3. Germline V lookup: CDR1 SGHDN, CDR2 FVKESK.

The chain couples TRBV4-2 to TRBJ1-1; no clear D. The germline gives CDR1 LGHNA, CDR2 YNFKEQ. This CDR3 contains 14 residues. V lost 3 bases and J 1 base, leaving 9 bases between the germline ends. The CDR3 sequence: CASSQDGRNTEAFF. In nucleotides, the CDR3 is TGTGCCAGCAGCCAGGACGGCCGGAACACTGAAGCTTTCTTT.

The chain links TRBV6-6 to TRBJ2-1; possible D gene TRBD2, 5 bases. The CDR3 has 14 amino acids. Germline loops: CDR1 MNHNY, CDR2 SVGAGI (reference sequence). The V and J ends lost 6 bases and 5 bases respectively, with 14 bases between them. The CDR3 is CASRGDYSHNEQFF. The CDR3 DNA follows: TGTGCCAGCAGGGGAGATTATTCCCACAATGAGCAGTTCTTC.

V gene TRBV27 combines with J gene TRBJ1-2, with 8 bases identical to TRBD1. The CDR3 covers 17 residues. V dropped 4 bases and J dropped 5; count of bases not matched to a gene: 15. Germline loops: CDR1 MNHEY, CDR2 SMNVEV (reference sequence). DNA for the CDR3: TGTGCCAGCAGTTCATTTCTCGCAGGGGGCCGGGGGTATGGCTACACCTTC. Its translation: CASSSFLAGGRGYGYTF.

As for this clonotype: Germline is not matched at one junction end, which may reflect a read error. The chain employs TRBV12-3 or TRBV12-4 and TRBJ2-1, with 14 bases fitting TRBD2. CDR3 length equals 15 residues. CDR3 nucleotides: TGTGCCGGCAGGAAGACTAGCGGGGGGGACAATGAGCAGTTCTTC. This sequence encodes CAGRKTSGGDNEQFF.

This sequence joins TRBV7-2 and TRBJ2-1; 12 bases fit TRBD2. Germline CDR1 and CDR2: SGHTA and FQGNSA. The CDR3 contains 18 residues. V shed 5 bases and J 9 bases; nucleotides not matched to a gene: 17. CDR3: CASSPGPSGRGGTSEQFF. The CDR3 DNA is TGTGCCAGCAGCCCCGGCCCTAGCGGGAGGGGGGGGACTAGTGAGCAGTTCTTC.

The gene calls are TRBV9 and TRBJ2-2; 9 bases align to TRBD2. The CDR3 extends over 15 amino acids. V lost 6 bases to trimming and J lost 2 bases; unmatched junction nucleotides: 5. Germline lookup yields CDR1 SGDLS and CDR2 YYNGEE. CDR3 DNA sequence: TGTGCCAGCACCCTAGCGGGAATTAACACCGGGGAGCTGTTTTTT. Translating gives CASTLAGINTGELFF.

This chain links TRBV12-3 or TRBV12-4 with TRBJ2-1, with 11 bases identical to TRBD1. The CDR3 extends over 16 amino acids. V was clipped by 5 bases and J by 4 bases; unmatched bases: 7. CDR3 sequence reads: CASSGLGQGVYNEQFF. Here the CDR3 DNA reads TGTGCCAGCAGTGGTTTGGGACAGGGGGTTTACAATGAGCAGTTCTTC.

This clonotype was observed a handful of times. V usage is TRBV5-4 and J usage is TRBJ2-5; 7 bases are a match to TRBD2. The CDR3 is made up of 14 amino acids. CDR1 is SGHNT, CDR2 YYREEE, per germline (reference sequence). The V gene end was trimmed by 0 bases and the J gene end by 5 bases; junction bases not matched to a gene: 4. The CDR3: CASSLAGGHETQYF. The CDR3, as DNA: TGTGCCAGCAGCTTGGCGGGAGGTCACGAGACCCAGTACTTC.

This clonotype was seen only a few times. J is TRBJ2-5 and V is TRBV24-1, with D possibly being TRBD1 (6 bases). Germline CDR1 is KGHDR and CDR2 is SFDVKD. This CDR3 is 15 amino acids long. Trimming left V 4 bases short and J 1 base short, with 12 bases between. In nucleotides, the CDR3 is TGTGCCACCAGTGACCTCAGGGGAACCCAAGAGACCCAGTACTTC. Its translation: CATSDLRGTQETQYF.

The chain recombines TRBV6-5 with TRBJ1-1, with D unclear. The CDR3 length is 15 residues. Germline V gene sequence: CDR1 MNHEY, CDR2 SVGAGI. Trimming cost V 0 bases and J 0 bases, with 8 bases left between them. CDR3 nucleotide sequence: TGTGCCAGCAGTTACTCGTGGCAGTTGAACACTGAAGCTTTCTTT. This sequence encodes CASSYSWQLNTEAFF.

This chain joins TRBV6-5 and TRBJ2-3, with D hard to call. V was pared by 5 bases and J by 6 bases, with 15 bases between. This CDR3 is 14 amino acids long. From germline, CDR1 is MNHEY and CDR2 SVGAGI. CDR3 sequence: CASSIARRLDTQYF. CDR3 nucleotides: TGTGCCAGCAGTATCGCACGCAGACTCGATACGCAGTATTTT.